This T cell receptor (beta chain) was documented in a study of blood T cell repertoires in COVID-19. Across the study: Donors in the United States, Italy and Spain gave samples during acute or convalescent COVID-19.

This CDR3 has 15 residues. Trimming pared 5 bases from V and 0 bases from J, leaving 12 bases between. Looked up from germline, CDR1 is MNHEY and CDR2 is SVGEGT. Using immunoSEQ multiplex PCR, the repertoire was profiled, and TCRdb retains in-frame clones only, with some absent. The sample shows roughly 250,000 clones, roughly 88% of them seen only once. Sequencing was carried out using peripheral blood. This chain uses TRBV6-2 or TRBV6-3 with TRBJ2-3, with D maybe TRBD2 (6 bases). This TCR was recovered from a woman in her thirties or forties who had recovered from COVID-19. CDR3 DNA: TGTGCCAGCAGTCGCGAGCGGGTTAGCACAGATACGCAGTATTTT. This codes for CASSRERVSTDTQYF.